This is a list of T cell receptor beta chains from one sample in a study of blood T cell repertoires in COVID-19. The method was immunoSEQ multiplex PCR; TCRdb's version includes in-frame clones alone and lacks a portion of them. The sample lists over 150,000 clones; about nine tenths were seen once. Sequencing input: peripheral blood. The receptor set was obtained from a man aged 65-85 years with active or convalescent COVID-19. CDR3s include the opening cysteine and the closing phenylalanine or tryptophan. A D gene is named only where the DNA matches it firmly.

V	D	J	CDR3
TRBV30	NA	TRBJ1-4	CAWSRREGDEKLFF
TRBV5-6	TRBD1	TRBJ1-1	CASSLGQGIRSNTEAFF
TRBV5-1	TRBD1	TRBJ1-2	CASSFGTGVVGGYTF
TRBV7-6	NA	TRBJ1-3	CASSLAQGFTGNTIYF
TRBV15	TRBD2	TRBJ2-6	CATSRGGAGGSGANVLTF
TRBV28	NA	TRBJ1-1	CASSLVNLNTEAFF
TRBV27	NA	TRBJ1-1	CASSFFDRWNTEAFF
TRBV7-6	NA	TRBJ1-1	CASSLGQLLTEAFF
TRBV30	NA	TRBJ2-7	CAWSVSPGSYEQYF
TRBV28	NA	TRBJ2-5	CALAGGVGETQYF
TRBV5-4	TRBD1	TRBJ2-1	CASSANRGRDNEQFF
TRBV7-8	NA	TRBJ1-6	CASSRNRDNSPLHF
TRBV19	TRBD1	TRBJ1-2	CASSTDRDRGIDYGYTF
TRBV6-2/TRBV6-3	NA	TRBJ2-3	CASSYPTHTVDTQYF
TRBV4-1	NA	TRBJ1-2	CASSQDSSDYGYTF
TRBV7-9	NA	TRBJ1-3	CASSLTVSGNTIYF
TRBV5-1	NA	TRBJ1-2	CASSLESRANYGYTF